The rows below give T cell receptor beta chains drawn from one sample of a study of graft-versus-host responses after intestinal transplantation. The method was immunoSEQ multiplex PCR; TCRdb's version includes in-frame clones alone and lacks a portion of them. The table shows roughly 90,000 clones, with about 88% occurring only once. Their specific antigens are unknown. This material consisted of unstimulated CD4+ T cells sorted from spleen or lymph node cells, taken before transplant. The receptors come from a human donor who was the organ donor for an intestinal transplant. CDR3s include the opening cysteine and the closing phenylalanine or tryptophan.

11 | TRBJ1-1 | TRBV29-1 | CSVDRSTEAFF
12 | TRBJ1-1 | TRBV2 | CASSPPGTGAFF
20 | TRBJ1-3 | TRBV19 | CASSIDRRQGHLYSGNTIYF
16 | TRBJ1-4 | TRBV9 | CASSSFGGGTNEKLFF
15 | TRBJ1-2 | TRBV6-1 | CASSDATGVNYGYTF
11 | TRBJ1-2 | TRBV6-5 | CASSAGSGYTF
16 | TRBJ2-5 | TRBV15 | CATSRDLAGGGETQYF
13 | TRBJ1-2 | TRBV11-2 | CASTLVEGYGYTF
16 | TRBJ2-1 | TRBV18 | CASTRQGSVSYNEQFF
18 | TRBJ1-1 | TRBV7-9 | CASSLGVRREGGDTEAFF
13 | TRBJ1-2 | TRBV28 | CASSYRANYGYTF
13 | TRBJ2-5 | TRBV10-3 | CAISDRVEETQYF
13 | TRBJ2-5 | TRBV6-5 | CASSYERGATQYF
18 | TRBJ1-3 | TRBV7-8 | CASSATLESWGAGNTIYF
14 | TRBJ1-2 | TRBV7-9 | CASSLFTMGAPHTF
16 | TRBJ2-2 | TRBV6-6 | CASSSQTAGNTGELFF
12 | TRBJ2-3 | TRBV28 | CASKLTGDTQYF
14 | TRBJ2-7 | TRBV6-5 | CASIRGGGSYEQYF
14 | TRBJ2-7 | TRBV7-2 | CASSLVGASYEQYF
14 | TRBJ1-6 | TRBV11-1 | CASSLTVGDSPLHF
12 | TRBJ1-2 | TRBV16 | CASSPPGNGYTF
15 | TRBJ1-4 | TRBV5-1 | CASSWSRTGEVKLFF
16 | TRBJ2-5 | TRBV29-1 | CSVPSPSGGYQETQYF